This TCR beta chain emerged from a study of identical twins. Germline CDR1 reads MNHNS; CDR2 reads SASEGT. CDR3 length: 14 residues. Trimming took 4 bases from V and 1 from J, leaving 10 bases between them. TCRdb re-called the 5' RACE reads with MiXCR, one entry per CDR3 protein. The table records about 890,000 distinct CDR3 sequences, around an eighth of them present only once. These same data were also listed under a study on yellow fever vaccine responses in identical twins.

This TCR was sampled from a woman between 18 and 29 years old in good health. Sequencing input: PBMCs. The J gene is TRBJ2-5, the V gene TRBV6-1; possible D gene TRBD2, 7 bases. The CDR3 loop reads CASSVGGAQETQYF. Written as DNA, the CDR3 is TGTGCCAGCAGTGTAGGGGGGGCCCAAGAGACCCAGTACTTC.